A single sample gave rise to the 10 T cell receptor beta chains below, sequenced in a study of T cells after yellow fever vaccination. TCRdb fed the 5' RACE reads into MiXCR, producing one record per CDR3 protein. The sample holds roughly 160,000 distinct CDR3 sequences, approximately 6.8% seen once. Material: CD4+ T cells sorted from PBMCs, obtained less than 6 days after the first yellow fever vaccination. The receptors derive from a man younger than 30 who received the YFV17D yellow fever vaccine.

This clonotype was seen at least ten times. The chain joins TRBV6-5 to TRBJ2-1; a possible D gene is TRBD1 (6 bases). The CDR3 covers 13 residues. The V end was cut by 5 bases, the J end by 4 bases, with 9 bases between. Germline V gene lookup returns CDR1 MNHEY and CDR2 SVGAGI. The CDR3 DNA reads TGTGCCAGCAGTCTTCAGGGGTACAATGAGCAGTTCTTC. Translated, it gives CASSLQGYNEQFF.

Ten or more counts support this clonotype. This chain uses TRBV6-5 with TRBJ1-1; D gene ambiguous. Germline V gene lookup returns CDR1 MNHEY and CDR2 SVGAGI. The CDR3 extends over 15 amino acids. Trimming removed 0 bases at V and 0 bases at J, with 8 bases between. CDR3 nucleotides: TGTGCCAGCAGTTACTCGTCAAACATGAACACTGAAGCTTTCTTT. Its protein is CASSYSSNMNTEAFF.

This clonotype has ten or more counts. V usage is TRBV10-2 and J usage is TRBJ2-7, with 9 positions matching TRBD1. CDR1 is WSHSY, CDR2 SAAADI, per germline. The CDR3 has 16 residues. The V and J ends lost 3 bases and 2 bases, in that order; junction bases with no gene match: 8. This CDR3 reads CASSDNGQGLPYEQYF. The CDR3 nucleotides read TGCGCCAGCAGTGACAACGGACAGGGGCTCCCCTACGAGCAGTACTTC.

The chain carries TRBV7-2 and TRBJ2-5; a possible D gene is TRBD2 (5 bases). Germline V CDR1 and CDR2: SGHTA, FQGNSA. The germline V and J ends were trimmed by 5 bases and 0 bases, with 19 bases remaining between them. The CDR3 has 17 residues. CDR3 amino acids: CASSPRRRTVYQETQYF. As DNA, the CDR3 is TGTGCCAGCAGCCCCCGACGGAGGACCGTGTACCAAGAGACCCAGTACTTC.

This chain uses TRBV19 with TRBJ2-3, with 15 bases lining up with TRBD2. The germline V gene encodes CDR1 LNHDA and CDR2 SQIVND (reference sequence). The CDR3 runs to 19 residues. The junction had 10 bases not matched to a gene; V was cut back by 3 bases and J by 3 bases. The CDR3 loop is CASSIENGLAGGHTDTQYF. CDR3 nucleotides: TGTGCCAGTAGTATTGAGAACGGACTAGCGGGGGGGCATACAGATACGCAGTATTTT.

This clonotype was detected only a few times. This chain links TRBV30 with TRBJ2-1; D call uncertain. This CDR3 contains 14 residues. The V and J ends lost 2 bases and 5 bases respectively, with 13 bases between them. The germline gives CDR1 GTSNPN, CDR2 SVGIG (reference sequence). As DNA, the CDR3 is TGTGCCTGGAGTCCGCCGACCAGGAACAATGAGCAGTTCTTC. This translates into CAWSPPTRNNEQFF. Supplemented by reference TRBV30 and TRBJ2-1, the full variable domain reads SQTIHQWPATLVQPVGSPLSLECTVEGTSNPNLYWYRQAAGRGLQLLFYSVGIGQISSEVPQNLSASRPQDRQFILSSKKLLLSDSGFYLCAWSPPTRNNEQFFGPGTRLTVL.

This clonotype was found many times. The chain employs TRBV4-3 and TRBJ2-3; the match to TRBD1 covers 10 bases. CDR1 and CDR2 from the germline V gene are LGHNA and YSLEER. The CDR3 has 16 residues. V shed 4 bases and J 1 base; nucleotides not matched to a gene: 5. The CDR3 spells CASSRRTGGRTDTQYF. In DNA, the CDR3 is TGCGCCAGCAGCCGTAGGACAGGGGGACGCACAGATACGCAGTATTTT.

This clonotype was observed many times. The CDR3 protein is CASSLYIGELFF. CDR3 DNA sequence: TGTGCCAGCAGCTTGTATATCGGGGAGCTGTTTTTT. J is TRBJ2-2 and V is TRBV5-5, with D uncertain. The CDR3 is 12 amino acids. The germline V and J ends were trimmed by 1 base and 7 bases, with 5 bases remaining between them. CDR1 and CDR2 (germline): SGHKS, YYEKEE (reference sequence).

This chain connects TRBV28 to TRBJ1-3, with D perhaps TRBD1 (6 bases). The CDR3 is made up of 16 amino acids. CDR1 and CDR2 from the germline V gene are MDHEN and SYDVKM. Trimming cost V 5 bases and J 4 bases, with 18 bases left between them. This CDR3 reads CASSGLGRGGGNTIYF. CDR3 bases: TGTGCCAGCAGTGGCTTGGGCAGGGGAGGAGGAAACACCATATATTTT.

V and J are TRBV12-3 or TRBV12-4 and TRBJ2-7, with D tentatively TRBD1 (6 bases). The V gene lost 6 bases and the J gene lost 0 bases, with 15 bases spanning the gap. The CDR3 sequence is 15 residues long. CDR3 residues: CASSPGTRSSYEQYF. CDR3 coding DNA: TGTGCCAGCAGCCCCGGGACACGAAGCTCCTACGAGCAGTACTTC.